One T cell receptor beta chain is described in this entry. The antigen is not known. The data derive from a study of Ad26.COV2.S vaccination and SARS-CoV-2 variants. Looking at the study overall: This donor came from the COV1001 trial of Ad26.COV2.S. General observations from the study: Vaccinees displayed broader spike-specific TCR repertoires than placebo recipients.

Libraries were prepared by immunoSEQ multiplex PCR; TCRdb keeps only in-frame clonotypes and omits some of them. The table lists around 450,000 clones, about 88% of them singletons, with 2.5% to 3% in the top ten. The treatment was: around 19 received Ad26.COV2.S at low or high dose, single or two shots; 5 received placebo; per-sample allocation not given. Sampling was done on day 63 after the first vaccine or placebo injection. The material was peripheral blood, obtained in a trial of Ad26.COV2.S vaccine versus placebo. This sequence was found in a person aged 18-60 years who received the Ad26.COV2.S COVID-19 vaccine or a placebo.

CDR3 in amino acids: CASSQYTVGNSPLHF. In DNA form, the CDR3 reads TGTGCCAGCAGCCAATATACGGTTGGGAATTCACCCCTCCACTTT. V usage is TRBV16 and J usage is TRBJ1-6; D is undetermined. From germline, CDR1 is KGHSY and CDR2 FQNENV. Trimming shortened V by 1 base and J by 7 bases, and 11 bases separated the two germline ends. This CDR3 has 15 residues. The full variable domain, in which reference TRBV16 and TRBJ1-6 provide the parts outside the CDR3, is GEEVAQTPKHLVRGEGQKAKLYCAPIKGHSYVFWYQQVLKNEFKFLISFQNENVFDETGMPKERFSAKCLPNSPCSLEIQATKLEDSAVYFCASSQYTVGNSPLHFGNGTRLTVT.